These 7 T cell receptor beta chains were sequenced from one sample in a study of OX40 agonist ivuxolimab in advanced cancers. The library came from the immunoSEQ multiplex PCR assay. TCRdb took this table from immuneACCESS and kept in-frame rearrangements with V and J called. Such tables lack part of the clones; where checked against another copy, unresolved V genes explain under half of the gap, and the rest is unexplained. The table for this sample lists 60,000 to 85,000 clones; about 87% of them were counted only once. The top ten clonotypes cover about 7% of the sample. This specimen was CD4+ or CD8+ T cells sorted from blood, taken in a trial of the OX40 agonist ivuxolimab. Every receptor here comes from an adult with an advanced solid tumor such as melanoma, head and neck, liver or kidney cancer.

The chain is built from TRBV7-2 and TRBJ2-5; 10 bases line up with TRBD2. Per the germline V gene, CDR1 is SGHTA and CDR2 is FQGNSA. The CDR3 loop spans 17 amino acids. The V and J ends lost 1 base and 2 bases, in that order; junction bases with no gene match: 7. The DNA for the CDR3 is TGTGCCAGCAGCTTAGTGGCTAGCGGGGGTGGGCAAGAGACCCAGTACTTC. Its translation is CASSLVASGGGQETQYF.

This clone is a singleton in its sample. The chain uses TRBV29-1 and TRBJ2-1, with D perhaps matching TRBD1 (6 bases). CDR1 and CDR2 from the germline V gene are SQVTM and ANQGSEA. The CDR3 has 16 amino acids. V lost 6 bases, J lost 10 bases, and 28 bases lay in between. The CDR3 spells CSVLPFLVIGTKEQFF. For the CDR3, the DNA is TGCAGCGTACTGCCTTTCTTGGTCATAGGGACAAAGGAGCAGTTCTTC.

This chain connects TRBV6-4 to TRBJ1-2; D is perhaps TRBD1 (6 bases). The CDR3 length is 18 residues. Germline-derived CDR1 and CDR2 are MRHNA and SNTAGT. V shed 8 bases and J shed 4 bases, with 29 bases lying between them. In DNA, the CDR3 is TGTGCCAGCCCTTTTTTCTACGGACAGTTTCGAGTCTTCTATGGCTACACCTTC. Amino acid sequence: CASPFFYGQFRVFYGYTF.

The CDR3 protein is CASSGTSGRQETQYF. As DNA, the CDR3 is TGTGCCAGCAGCGGTACTAGCGGGCGGCAAGAGACCCAGTACTTC. The V call is TRBV5-4, the J call TRBJ2-5; 9 bases are a match to TRBD2. The CDR3 is 15 residues long. The junction had 6 bases not matched to a gene; V was cut back by 4 bases and J by 2 bases. CDR1 and CDR2 from the germline V gene are SGHNT and YYREEE (reference sequence).

The V gene is TRBV30, the J gene TRBJ2-1; the match to TRBD2 covers 8 bases. There are 14 residues in the CDR3. After removal of 3 bases from V and 8 bases from J, the junction contained 9 bases not matched to a gene. Looked up from germline, CDR1 is GTSNPN and CDR2 is SVGIG (reference sequence). CDR3 nucleotide sequence: TGTGCCTGGAGCGTAGGCGGGAGGAGCTATGAGCAGTTCTTC. It yields the protein CAWSVGGRSYEQFF. The full variable domain, its missing parts supplied by reference TRBV30 and TRBJ2-1, is SQTIHQWPATLVQPVGSPLSLECTVEGTSNPNLYWYRQAAGRGLQLLFYSVGIGQISSEVPQNLSASRPQDRQFILSSKKLLLSDSGFYLCAWSVGGRSYEQFFGPGTRLTVL.

DNA for the CDR3: TGTGCCAGCAGCGTAGGGCAGATTTCTAGCACAGATACGCAGTATTTT. It codes for CASSVGQISSTDTQYF. J is TRBJ2-3 and V is TRBV9; no clear D. Trimming stripped 0 bases from V and 0 bases from J, with 11 bases between. Germline loops: CDR1 SGDLS, CDR2 YYNGEE. The CDR3 has 16 residues.

V usage is TRBV11-1 and J usage is TRBJ1-1; D is uncertain. The CDR3 sequence is 14 residues long. The V end was cut by 5 bases, the J end by 0 bases, with 10 bases between. From germline, CDR1 is SGHAT and CDR2 FQDESV (reference sequence). The CDR3 sequence: CASSGGRMNTEAFF. In nucleotides, the CDR3 is TGTGCCAGCAGCGGCGGACGGATGAACACTGAAGCTTTCTTT. Full variable domain (outside the CDR3, taken from reference TRBV11-1 and TRBJ1-1): EAEVAQSPRYKITEKSQAVAFWCDPISGHATLYWYRQILGQGPELLVQFQDESVVDDSQLPKDRFSAERLKGVDSTLKIQPAELGDSAMYLCASSGGRMNTEAFFGQGTRLTVV.